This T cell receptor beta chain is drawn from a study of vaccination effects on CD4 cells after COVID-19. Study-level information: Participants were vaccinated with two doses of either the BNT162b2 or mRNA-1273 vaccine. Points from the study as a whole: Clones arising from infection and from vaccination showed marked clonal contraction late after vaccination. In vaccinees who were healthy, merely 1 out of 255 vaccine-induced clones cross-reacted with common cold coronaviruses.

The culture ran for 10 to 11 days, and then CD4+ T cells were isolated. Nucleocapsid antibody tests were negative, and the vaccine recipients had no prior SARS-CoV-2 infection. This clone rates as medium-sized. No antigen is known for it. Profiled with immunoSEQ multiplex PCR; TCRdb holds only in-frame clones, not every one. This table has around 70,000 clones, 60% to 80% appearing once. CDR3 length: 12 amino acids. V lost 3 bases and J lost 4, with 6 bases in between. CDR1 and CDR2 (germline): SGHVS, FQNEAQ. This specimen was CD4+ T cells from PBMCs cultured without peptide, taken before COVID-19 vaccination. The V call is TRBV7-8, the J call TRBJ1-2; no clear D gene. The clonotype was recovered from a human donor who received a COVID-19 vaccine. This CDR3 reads CASSFDAYGYTF. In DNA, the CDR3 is TGTGCCAGCAGCTTCGACGCCTATGGCTACACCTTC.